The 10 T cell receptor beta chains below all came from one sample that was sequenced in a study of T cell clusters in autoimmune cytopenias. Multiplex touch-down PCR amplified TRB using TRB-A and TRB-B pools in one tube. TCRdb reanalyzed the multiplex PCR reads, giving one entry per CDR3 protein sequence and no DNA. This sample carries over 500 distinct CDR3 sequences, with under 35% going to the ten biggest clones. TRB amplification used 250 ng of peripheral blood genomic DNA. The same data also went into a second study, on T cell repertoires in aging, cancer and after chemotherapy.

The specimen was peripheral blood. The receptor set was obtained from a human donor with chronic lymphocytic leukemia.

The chain's CDR3 is CASSQNRGPSSYEQYF. This rearrangement joins TRBV4-1 to TRBJ2-7; the D call of TRBD1 rests on TCRdb alone, since no DNA is present to check it. This CDR3 has 16 amino acids. Germline CDR1 MGHRA, CDR2 YSYEKL.

V usage is TRBV6-5 and J usage is TRBJ1-5. This CDR3 is built from 14 residues. Looked up from germline, CDR1 is MNHEY and CDR2 is SVGAGI. The CDR3 is CASSYSGSNQPQHF.

The chain employs TRBV7-9 and TRBJ2-1; TCRdb returns TRBD1, unconfirmable since there is no DNA. CDR1 and CDR2 (germline): SEHNR, FQNEAQ (reference sequence). The CDR3 is made up of 15 amino acids. The chain's CDR3 is CASRREAGQYNEQFF.

This clonotype registers large by frequency. The rearrangement uses TRBV6-1 and TRBJ2-1; the TCRdb D gene call, TRBD2, has no DNA to confirm it. CDR3 size: 19 residues. Germline loops: CDR1 MNHNS, CDR2 SASEGT. CDR3 amino acids: CASGELAGGAPGSYNEQFF.

This chain connects TRBV2 to TRBJ1-2. Per germline, CDR1 SNHLY and CDR2 FYNNEI. The CDR3 consists of 16 residues. The CDR3 loop is CASSVSRMLANYGYTF.

The CDR3 is CASNRGGRGNIQYF. This chain connects TRBV12-3 or TRBV12-4 to TRBJ2-4; there is no DNA to check the TCRdb D call of TRBD1. This CDR3 has 14 residues.

In terms of frequency, this clonotype is medium-sized. The chain links TRBV7-9 to TRBJ2-7; TCRdb gives TRBD1 as the D gene, but with no DNA this cannot be confirmed. This CDR3 comprises 12 residues. Germline V gene lookup returns CDR1 SEHNR and CDR2 FQNEAQ (reference sequence). The CDR3 spells CASRTGQGEQYF.

Its frequency marks this clonotype as medium-sized. The V and J genes are TRBV7-9 and TRBJ2-7; no DNA is available, so the TRBD1 call from TCRdb remains unchecked. Germline loops: CDR1 SEHNR, CDR2 FQNEAQ (reference sequence). CDR3 length: 14 amino acids. CDR3: CASSLVQGAAEQYF. Full variable domain (outside the CDR3, taken from reference TRBV7-9 and TRBJ2-7): DTGVSQNPRHKITKRGQNVTFRCDPISEHNRLYWYRQTLGQGPEFLTYFQNEAQLEKSRLLSDRFSAERPKGSFSTLEIQRTEQGDSAMYLCASSLVQGAAEQYFGPGTRLTVT.

The CDR3 sequence: CASSLGGAWNEQYF. The V gene is TRBV5-1, the J gene TRBJ2-7; TCRdb calls TRBD1, which cannot be checked without DNA. The CDR3 totals 14 residues. Germline V lookup: CDR1 SGHRS, CDR2 YFSETQ. Full variable domain (remainder filled in from reference TRBV5-1 and TRBJ2-7): KAGVTQTPRYLIKTRGQQVTLSCSPISGHRSVSWYQQTPGQGLQFLFEYFSETQRNKGNFPGRFSGRQFSNSRSEMNVSTLELGDSALYLCASSLGGAWNEQYFGPGTRLTVT.

Frequency places this clonotype as medium-sized (0.01 to 0.1%). The rearrangement joins TRBV12-3 or TRBV12-4 to TRBJ1-2; TCRdb calls TRBD1, which cannot be checked without DNA. The CDR3 loop spans 15 amino acids. CDR3: CASSLTRDSAGGYTF.